Listed below are T cell receptor beta chains from one sample, sequenced in a study of T-cell memory formation after mild COVID-19. TCRdb re-analysed the 5' RACE reads in MiXCR, keeping a single row per CDR3 protein. The table records 140,000 to 150,000 distinct CDR3 sequences, 15% to 20% of them present only once. Material for sequencing was PBMCs or a T cell subset sorted from them (not recorded which). The receptor set was obtained from an adult woman who had mild COVID-19 (a few samples of this study predate the infection). Cell type and time point are not known. CDR3s include the opening cysteine and the closing phenylalanine or tryptophan. D genes are given only for firm matches. Clone size is not always given. Where it is, it says once, few, many or a class for expanded clones.

TRBV11-3	few	TRBJ2-7	TRBD1	TGTGCCAGCAGCTCGACAGGGAATGGGGACTACGAGCAGTACTTC	CASSSTGNGDYEQYF
TRBV20-1	few	TRBJ2-7	TRBD1	TGCAGTGCTGGGGACAGTATACACGAGCAGTACTTC	CSAGDSIHEQYF
TRBV9	few	TRBJ1-2	.	TGTGCCAGCAGCGTAGGTCCTGGGGGCTATGGCTACACCTTC	CASSVGPGGYGYTF
TRBV11-3	many	TRBJ2-1	TRBD2	TGTGCCAGCAGCTTACTAGGCGGGAGGGTTTACAATGAGCAGTTCTTC	CASSLLGGRVYNEQFF
TRBV14	.	TRBJ1-1	TRBD1	TGTGCCAGCAGCCAAGGATTCGACAGGGGCGCTGAAGCTTTCTTT	CASSQGFDRGAEAFF
TRBV7-2	.	TRBJ2-1	TRBD2	TGTGCCAGCAGCTTAGCTGTGCGGGGGGGCTACAATGAGCAGTTCTTC	CASSLAVRGGYNEQFF
TRBV20-1	.	TRBJ2-3	TRBD1	TGCAGTGCTAGGGGGACAGGGGTCACAGATACGCAGTATTTT	CSARGTGVTDTQYF
TRBV12-3/TRBV12-4	few	TRBJ1-5	TRBD1	TGTGCCAGCAGTTTAGCAGGGACAGGGGCCCCGCATTTT	CASSLAGTGAPHF
TRBV4-2	.	TRBJ1-3	.	TGTGCCAGCAGCCAAGATGTCCTACAAAGCTCTGGAAACACCATATATTTT	CASSQDVLQSSGNTIYF
TRBV27	few	TRBJ2-1	.	TGTGCCAGCAGTTTTATCTCGGGCGGTGAGCAGTTCTTC	CASSFISGGEQFF
TRBV5-1	few	TRBJ2-7	TRBD1	TGCGCCAGCAGCTTGGCCCTTCTCCGGGACAGCACCCACGAGCAGTACTTC	CASSLALLRDSTHEQYF
TRBV5-5	few	TRBJ1-2	.	TGTGCCAGCAGCACCATGGAACGGAGCTATGGCTACACCTTC	CASSTMERSYGYTF
TRBV18	few	TRBJ2-1	TRBD2	TGTGCCAGCTCACCACAGGCGGGAGAACTCGTAGAGTTCTTC	CASSPQAGELVEFF
TRBV5-1	.	TRBJ2-7	.	TGCGCCAGCAGCTCCTCCGGAAGCCAAGAGGACGAGCAGTACTTC	CASSSSGSQEDEQYF
TRBV15	.	TRBJ2-3	.	TGTGCCACCAGCAGGGGACGGACCGGGTATACGCAGTATTTT	CATSRGRTGYTQYF
TRBV20-1	few	TRBJ1-5	TRBD1	TGCAGTGCTGCCGGGACAGGGGTAGGTCAGCCCCAGCATTTT	CSAAGTGVGQPQHF
TRBV7-9	many	TRBJ2-5	TRBD1	TGTGCCAGCAGCAGGGGGCTCAAAGAGACCCAGTACTTC	CASSRGLKETQYF
TRBV6-6	.	TRBJ2-3	TRBD2	TGTGCCAGCAGTAACGGGCGACTAGCGGGAGAACGCCCAGATACGCAGTATTTT	CASSNGRLAGERPDTQYF
TRBV5-1	few	TRBJ2-3	.	TGCGCCAGCAGCTTGGATGGGGGCGATGCAGATACGCAGTATTTT	CASSLDGGDADTQYF
TRBV12-3/TRBV12-4	.	TRBJ2-4	TRBD2	TGTGCCAGCAGCTCGCCTGGGGCGGGAGAGGACATTCAGTACTTC	CASSSPGAGEDIQYF
TRBV7-2	few	TRBJ2-3	TRBD2	TGTGCCACGGGCGGGAGGGGAACAGATACGCAGTATTTT	CATGGRGTDTQYF
TRBV7-3	.	TRBJ2-3	TRBD2	TGTGCCAGCACCGCGCGGAGCGGGAGGGTCAAGGCAGATACGCAGTATTTT	CASTARSGRVKADTQYF
TRBV7-3	.	TRBJ1-1	.	TGTGCCAGCAGCACGACACGGAACACTGAAGCTTTCTTT	CASSTTRNTEAFF
TRBV20-1	.	TRBJ2-7	TRBD1	TGCAGTGCTAGGGACAGGGGCAATGGAAGGTACGAGCAGTACTTC	CSARDRGNGRYEQYF
TRBV29-1	few	TRBJ1-1	TRBD1	TGCAGCGTTGAAATCAGGGGGCGAGGCACTGAAGCTTTCTTT	CSVEIRGRGTEAFF
TRBV5-6	.	TRBJ2-3	.	TGTGCCAGCAGCTTGGGCGGAGCTAGCACAGATACGCAGTATTTT	CASSLGGASTDTQYF
TRBV5-1	.	TRBJ2-7	.	TGCGCCAGCAGAAAAATGGGCAGGCGAGACAGTACCTACGAGCAGTACTTC	CASRKMGRRDSTYEQYF
TRBV7-2	.	TRBJ2-5	.	TGTGCCAGCAGCTTTGGGGGGAGTCATGAGACCCAGTACTTC	CASSFGGSHETQYF
TRBV15	.	TRBJ2-3	.	TGTGCCACCAGCAGAGGCACAGATACGCAGTATTTT	CATSRGTDTQYF
TRBV7-3	.	TRBJ2-3	.	TGTGCCAGCAGCAACTACGCCGCAGATACGCAGTATTTT	CASSNYAADTQYF
TRBV4-2	.	TRBJ2-6	TRBD2	TGTGCCAGCAGCCAGCAAGGACTAGTCAGAAGGTCTGGGGCCAACGTCCTGACTTTC	CASSQQGLVRRSGANVLTF
TRBV7-3	few	TRBJ2-2	.	TGTGCCAGCAGCCGGGACTCCCTCATCGGGGAGCTGTTTTTT	CASSRDSLIGELFF
TRBV14	.	TRBJ2-3	.	TGTGCCAGCAGCCAACTACGGACTGCAGATACGCAGTATTTT	CASSQLRTADTQYF
TRBV24-1	few	TRBJ2-3	TRBD2	TGTGCCACCAGTGATCTGAGGGCGGGAGGCCCAGATACGCAGTATTTT	CATSDLRAGGPDTQYF
TRBV9	many	TRBJ2-7	.	TGTGCCAGCAGCGTATCGGGGGGCAGCTACGAGCAGTACTTC	CASSVSGGSYEQYF
TRBV7-3	.	TRBJ2-3	TRBD2	TGTGCCAGCAGCTTAATGCTCATGGCTAGCGGGGCAGATACAGATACGCAGTATTTT	CASSLMLMASGADTDTQYF
TRBV12-3/TRBV12-4	.	TRBJ2-1	TRBD2	TGTGCCAGCAACCCAGCGGGACCAATGGTTGGCAATGAGCAGTTCTTC	CASNPAGPMVGNEQFF
TRBV5-1	.	TRBJ2-5	.	TGCGCCAGCAACCCTGGCGGGGGCGGCGAGACCCAGTACTTC	CASNPGGGGETQYF
TRBV4-2	.	TRBJ2-1	TRBD2	TGTGCCAGCAGCCGAACTAGCGGGAGCCCCAATGAGCAGTTCTTC	CASSRTSGSPNEQFF
TRBV15	.	TRBJ2-5	.	TGTGCCACCAGCCGAGACCAGGGTAACCAAGAGACCCAGTACTTC	CATSRDQGNQETQYF
TRBV25-1	.	TRBJ2-6	.	TGTGCCAGCAGTGTTGGAGGGCTCTCTGGGGCCAACGTCCTGACTTTC	CASSVGGLSGANVLTF
TRBV12-3/TRBV12-4	.	TRBJ2-3	TRBD2	TGTGCCAGCAGTTCAGTTACTAGCGGGAGTAATACGCAGTATTTT	CASSSVTSGSNTQYF
TRBV10-2	.	TRBJ1-2	.	TGCGCCAGCAGTGAGATCGGGGGCGACCTTTTC	CASSEIGGDLF
TRBV5-5	.	TRBJ2-5	.	TGTGCCAGCAGCTTGACTCGAGAGACCCAGTACTTC	CASSLTRETQYF
TRBV7-2	few	TRBJ2-3	TRBD2	TGTGCCAGCAGCCTGACTAGCGGGAGGACAGATACGCAGTATTTT	CASSLTSGRTDTQYF
TRBV15	few	TRBJ1-1	TRBD1	TGTGCCACCAGCACGTACAGGGGGAACACTGAAGCTTTCTTT	CATSTYRGNTEAFF
TRBV12-3/TRBV12-4	few	TRBJ2-6	TRBD1	TGTGCCAGCAGTCGACAGGGAGCTGGGGCCAACGTCCTGACTTTC	CASSRQGAGANVLTF
TRBV20-1	.	TRBJ2-1	TRBD2	TGCAGTGCCAGGACTAGCGGGAGTCGGCATGAGCAGTTCTTC	CSARTSGSRHEQFF